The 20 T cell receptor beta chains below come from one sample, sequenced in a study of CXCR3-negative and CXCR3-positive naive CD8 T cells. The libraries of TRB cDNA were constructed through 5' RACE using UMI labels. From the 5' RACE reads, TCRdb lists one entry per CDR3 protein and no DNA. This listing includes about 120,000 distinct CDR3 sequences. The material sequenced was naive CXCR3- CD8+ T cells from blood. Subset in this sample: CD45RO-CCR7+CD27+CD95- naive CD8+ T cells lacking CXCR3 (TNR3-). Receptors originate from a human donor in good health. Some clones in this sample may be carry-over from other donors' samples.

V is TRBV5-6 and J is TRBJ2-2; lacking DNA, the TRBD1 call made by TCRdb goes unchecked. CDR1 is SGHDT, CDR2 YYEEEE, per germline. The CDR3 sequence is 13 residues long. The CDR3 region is CASSPTESGELFF. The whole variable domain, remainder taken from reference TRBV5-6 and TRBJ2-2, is DAGVTQSPTHLIKTRGQQVTLRCSPKSGHDTVSWYQQALGQGPQFIFQYYEEEERQRGNFPDRFSGHQFPNYSSELNVNALLLGDSALYLCASSPTESGELFFGEGSRLTVL.

CDR3 protein: CASSPLRKQGDGYTF. The chain uses TRBV4-1 and TRBJ1-2; TCRdb picks TRBD1, but there is no DNA to check that call. From germline, CDR1 is MGHRA and CDR2 YSYEKL. CDR3 size: 15 residues.

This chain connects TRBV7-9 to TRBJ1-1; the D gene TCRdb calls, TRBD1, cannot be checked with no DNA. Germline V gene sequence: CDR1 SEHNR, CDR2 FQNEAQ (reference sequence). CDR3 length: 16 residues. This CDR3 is CASSSLGASLNTEAFF.

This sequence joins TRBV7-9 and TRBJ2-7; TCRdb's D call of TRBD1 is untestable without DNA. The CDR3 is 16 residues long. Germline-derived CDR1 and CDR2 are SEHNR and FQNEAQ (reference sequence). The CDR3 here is CASSPGSGTGTYEQYF.

CDR3 loop: CATSPGGGEGETQYF. The V and J genes are TRBV6-5 and TRBJ2-5; TCRdb's D gene call, TRBD1, goes unchecked for lack of DNA. The V gene's germline CDR1 is MNHEY and CDR2 SVGAGI. This CDR3 region has 15 residues.

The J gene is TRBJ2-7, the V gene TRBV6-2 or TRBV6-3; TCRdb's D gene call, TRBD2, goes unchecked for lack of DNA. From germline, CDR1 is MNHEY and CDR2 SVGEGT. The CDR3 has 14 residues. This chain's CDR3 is CASSLGIGGDEQYF.

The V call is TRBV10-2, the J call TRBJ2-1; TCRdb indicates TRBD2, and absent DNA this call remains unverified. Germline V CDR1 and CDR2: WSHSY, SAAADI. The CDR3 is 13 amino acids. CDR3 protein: CATLAGVYNEQFF.

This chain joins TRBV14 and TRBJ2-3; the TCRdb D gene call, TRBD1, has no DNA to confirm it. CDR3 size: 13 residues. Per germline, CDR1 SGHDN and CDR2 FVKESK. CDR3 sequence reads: CATTDRVTDTQYF.

The CDR3 sequence is CASSTASSVDTQYF. The chain couples TRBV7-9 to TRBJ2-3. The CDR3 contains 14 residues. Germline CDR1 is SEHNR and CDR2 is FQNEAQ (reference sequence).

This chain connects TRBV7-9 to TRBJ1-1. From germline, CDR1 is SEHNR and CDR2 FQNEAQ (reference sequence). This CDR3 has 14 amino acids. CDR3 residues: CASSSWEGTTEAFF.

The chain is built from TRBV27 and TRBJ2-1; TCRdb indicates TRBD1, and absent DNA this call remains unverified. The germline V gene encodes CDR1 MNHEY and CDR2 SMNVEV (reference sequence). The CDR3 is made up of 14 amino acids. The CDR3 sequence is CASSDQDRVYEQFF.

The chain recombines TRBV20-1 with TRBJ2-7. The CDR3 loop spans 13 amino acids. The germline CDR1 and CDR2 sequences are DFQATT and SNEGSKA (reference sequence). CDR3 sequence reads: CSASVLDSYEQYF.

CDR3 region: CASSSTRQGVSGGELFF. The chain couples TRBV28 to TRBJ2-2; TCRdb lists TRBD1, though no DNA is available to test this call. The germline V gene encodes CDR1 MDHEN and CDR2 SYDVKM. CDR3 length equals 17 residues.

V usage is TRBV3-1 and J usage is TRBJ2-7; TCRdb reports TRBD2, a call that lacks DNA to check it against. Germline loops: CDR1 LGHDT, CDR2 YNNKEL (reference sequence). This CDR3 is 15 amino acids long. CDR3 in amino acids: CASRATSGLSYEQYF.

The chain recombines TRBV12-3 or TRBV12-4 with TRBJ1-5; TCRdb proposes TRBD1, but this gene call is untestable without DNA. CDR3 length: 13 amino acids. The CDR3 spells CASRGGGYQPQHF.

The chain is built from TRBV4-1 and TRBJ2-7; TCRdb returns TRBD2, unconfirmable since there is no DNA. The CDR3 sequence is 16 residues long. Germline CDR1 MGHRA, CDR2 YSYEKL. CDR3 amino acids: CASSQGATSGTYEQYF.

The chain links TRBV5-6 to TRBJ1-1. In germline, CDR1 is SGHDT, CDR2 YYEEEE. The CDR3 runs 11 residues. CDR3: CASQLGTEAFF.

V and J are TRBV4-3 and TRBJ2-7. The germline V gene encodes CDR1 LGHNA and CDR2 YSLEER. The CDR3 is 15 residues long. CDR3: CASSQEDSIEYEQYF.

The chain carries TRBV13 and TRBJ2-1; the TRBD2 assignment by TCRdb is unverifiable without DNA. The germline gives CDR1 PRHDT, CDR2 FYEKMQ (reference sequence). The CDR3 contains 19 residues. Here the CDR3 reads CASSPTGLAGGPAGMSTFF.

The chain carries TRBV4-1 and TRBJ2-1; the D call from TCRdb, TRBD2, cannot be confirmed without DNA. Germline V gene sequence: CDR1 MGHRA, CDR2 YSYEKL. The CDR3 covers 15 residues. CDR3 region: CASSQGTLSYNEQFF.